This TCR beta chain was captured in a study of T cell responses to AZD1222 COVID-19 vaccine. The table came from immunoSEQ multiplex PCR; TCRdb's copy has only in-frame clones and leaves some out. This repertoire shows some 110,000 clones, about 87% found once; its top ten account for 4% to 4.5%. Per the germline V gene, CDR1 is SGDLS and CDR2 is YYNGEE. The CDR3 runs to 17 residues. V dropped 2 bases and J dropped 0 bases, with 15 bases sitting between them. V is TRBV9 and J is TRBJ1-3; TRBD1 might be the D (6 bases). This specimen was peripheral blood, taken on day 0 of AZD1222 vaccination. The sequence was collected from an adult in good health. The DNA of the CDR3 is TGTGCCAGCAGCGTTTCTCTGGGGGCAGCCTCTGGAAACACCATATATTTT. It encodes CASSVSLGAASGNTIYF.